These 29 T cell receptor beta chains were sequenced from one sample in a study of CD8 T cells in Susac syndrome. An input of about 0.45 to 1 ug of RNA was subjected to reverse transcription using random hexamers. TCRdb reprocessed the immunoSEQ multiplex PCR reads with MiXCR, giving one entry per CDR3 protein. The sample has about 200,000 distinct CDR3 sequences; over 85% are singletons. Sample: CD4+ T cells from PBMCs. These TCRs come from a human donor in good health.

J is TRBJ1-2 and V is TRBV11-1; the match to TRBD1 covers 7 bases. The trim removed 4 bases at V and 4 bases at J, leaving 24 bases unmatched. There are 20 residues in the CDR3. Germline-derived CDR1 and CDR2 are SGHAT and FQDESV (reference sequence). CDR3 protein: CASSSSGTEYLPGVSYGYTF. The CDR3 bases are TGTGCCAGCAGCTCTTCGGGGACAGAGTATTTGCCTGGGGTCTCCTATGGCTACACCTTC.

V is TRBV3-1 and J is TRBJ2-5; D is unresolved. The CDR3 covers 14 residues. V was clipped by 0 bases and J by 9 bases, with 14 bases between them. Germline V lookup: CDR1 LGHDT, CDR2 YNNKEL (reference sequence). CDR3 nucleotides: TGTGCCAGCAGCCAAGAGGTGGGCCGGACGGCCCAGTACTTC. It specifies CASSQEVGRTAQYF.

The gene calls are TRBV12-3 or TRBV12-4 and TRBJ2-7; D possibly corresponds to TRBD1 (5 bases). V lost 1 base, J lost 2 bases, and 6 bases lay in between. The CDR3 runs to 13 residues. In DNA form, the CDR3 reads TGTGCCAGCAGTTTAGGACAGACCTACGAGCAGTACTTC. As protein: CASSLGQTYEQYF.

The chain recombines TRBV19 with TRBJ2-1; D gene unclear. Germline V gene lookup returns CDR1 LNHDA and CDR2 SQIVND (reference sequence). This CDR3 spans 15 amino acids. With 3 bases removed from V and 6 bases from J, the gap between germline ends came to 15 bases. CDR3 loop: CASSIGVGPANEQFF. For the CDR3, the DNA is TGTGCCAGTAGTATTGGGGTTGGCCCGGCCAATGAGCAGTTCTTC.

As DNA, the CDR3 is TGTGCCAGTAGACCGGGACGGAACTCCTACGAGCAGTACTTC. This sequence encodes CASRPGRNSYEQYF. The V and J genes are TRBV19 and TRBJ2-7; TRBD1 or TRBD2 may be the D gene (5 bases each). The CDR3 totals 14 residues. V lost 6 bases to trimming and J lost 0 bases, with 12 bases between them. The germline gives CDR1 LNHDA, CDR2 SQIVND (reference sequence).

The V and J genes are TRBV7-9 and TRBJ2-2; TRBD2 matches at 12 bases. CDR3 size: 16 residues. CDR1 SEHNR and CDR2 FQNEAQ come from the germline V gene (reference sequence). J was trimmed by 3 bases and V by 4 bases; bases with no gene match: 3. In nucleotides, the CDR3 is TGTGCCAGCAGCTCCCGACTAGCGGGGGACACCGGGGAGCTGTTTTTT. Its protein is CASSSRLAGDTGELFF.

The CDR3 is CASSLGTGLGSPYEQYV. CDR3 coding DNA: TGTGCCAGCAGCTTAGGGACCGGGCTGGGCAGCCCGTACGAGCAGTACGTC. The rearrangement uses TRBV7-6 and TRBJ2-7, with no clear D. V lost 1 base to trimming and J lost 4 bases, with 20 bases between them. Per germline, CDR1 SGHVS and CDR2 FNYEAQ. The CDR3 consists of 17 residues.

The gene calls are TRBV29-1 and TRBJ2-1; D tentatively reads TRBD1 or TRBD2 (5 bases each). CDR3 length: 12 amino acids. CDR1 and CDR2 (germline): SQVTM, ANQGSEA. V lost 7 bases to trimming and J lost 6 bases, with 13 bases between them. CDR3 sequence (DNA): TGCAGCGGTGGGAGAGGGGCCAATGAGCAGTTCTTC. This encodes CSGGRGANEQFF.

This chain connects TRBV10-3 to TRBJ2-7; D is undetermined. V lost 1 base to trimming and J lost 7 bases, with 5 bases between them. The CDR3 runs to 11 residues. Germline V gene lookup returns CDR1 ENHRY and CDR2 SYGVKD. The CDR3 is CAISELNEQYF. The CDR3 region has the DNA TGTGCCATCAGTGAGTTAAATGAGCAGTACTTC.

CDR3 DNA sequence: TGCGCCAGCAGCCCCCGCGGGGGAATCGCCGGGGAGCTGTTTTTT. Its translation is CASSPRGGIAGELFF. The rearrangement links TRBV5-1 to TRBJ2-2; 7 bases are a match to TRBD2. The CDR3 contains 15 residues. Germline V gene sequence: CDR1 SGHRS, CDR2 YFSETQ. V gave up 4 bases and J gave up 6 bases; unmatched junction bases: 9.

In DNA form, the CDR3 reads TGTGCCAGTAGGGACGGGGAGTGGACCCAGTACTTC. Encoded protein: CASRDGEWTQYF. The chain combines TRBV19 with TRBJ2-5; D is possibly TRBD2 (5 bases). The V gene lost 6 bases and the J gene lost 7 bases, with 12 bases spanning the gap. The germline CDR1 and CDR2 sequences are LNHDA and SQIVND (reference sequence). The CDR3 is 12 residues long.

This chain joins TRBV2 and TRBJ1-4; D call uncertain. The ends were cut back, 7 bases at V and 1 base at J, with 13 bases in the middle. The CDR3 runs to 15 residues. Germline V gives CDR1 SNHLY, CDR2 FYNNEI. The CDR3 DNA sequence: TGTGCCAGCACCCGAAGAGGAGGAACTAATGAAAAACTGTTTTTT. Protein: CASTRRGGTNEKLFF.

The chain has TRBV6-6 and TRBJ2-7; TRBD2 might be the D (5 bases). The CDR3 sequence is 15 residues long. Germline V lookup: CDR1 MNHNY, CDR2 SVGAGI (reference sequence). V lost 6 bases and J lost 4, with 19 bases in between. The CDR3 loop reads CASSPTGIASYEQYF. In nucleotides, the CDR3 is TGTGCCAGCAGCCCCACCGGGATCGCATCTTACGAGCAGTACTTC.

V and J are TRBV7-9 and TRBJ2-1; D unclear. The CDR3 is 13 amino acids. With 5 bases removed from V and 3 bases from J, the gap between germline ends came to 8 bases. Germline values: CDR1 SEHNR, CDR2 FQNEAQ (reference sequence). CDR3 sequence reads: CASSPLDYNEQFF. In nucleotides, the CDR3 is TGTGCCAGCAGCCCCCTAGACTACAATGAGCAGTTCTTC.

V usage is TRBV29-1 and J usage is TRBJ1-4; D gene ambiguous. Trimming removed 6 bases at V and 4 bases at J, with 15 bases between. Germline V gene sequence: CDR1 SQVTM, CDR2 ANQGSEA. The CDR3 is made up of 14 amino acids. The CDR3 reads CSVAAARSNEKLFF. CDR3 nucleotides: TGCAGCGTGGCCGCGGCTAGGAGTAATGAAAAACTGTTTTTT.

The V gene is TRBV7-2, the J gene TRBJ2-7, with D perhaps matching TRBD1 (6 bases). There are 15 residues in the CDR3. V was clipped by 2 bases and J by 2 bases, with 13 bases between them. Germline V gene lookup returns CDR1 SGHTA and CDR2 FQGNSA. CDR3 region: CASSLMLGQTYEQYF. CDR3 coding DNA: TGTGCCAGCAGCTTAATGTTAGGACAGACCTACGAGCAGTACTTC.

CDR3 coding DNA: TGCAGCGCAGCCAGGGCCTTGAACACTGAAGCTTTCTTT. It translates to CSAARALNTEAFF. The rearrangement links TRBV29-1 to TRBJ1-1; a possible D gene is TRBD1 (5 bases). V lost 7 bases to trimming and J lost 0 bases, with 12 bases between them. CDR1 SQVTM and CDR2 ANQGSEA come from the germline V gene. The length of the CDR3 is 13 residues.

The chain is built from TRBV20-1 and TRBJ2-5; maybe TRBD2 (5 bases). In germline, CDR1 is DFQATT, CDR2 SNEGSKA (reference sequence). This CDR3 is 14 amino acids long. With 5 bases removed from V and 2 bases from J, the gap between germline ends came to 15 bases. The CDR3 sequence is CSAYTFGDQETQYF. The DNA of the CDR3 is TGCAGTGCTTATACGTTCGGGGATCAAGAGACCCAGTACTTC.

The chain carries TRBV25-1 and TRBJ2-5; a possible D gene is TRBD1 (6 bases). Germline values: CDR1 MGHDK, CDR2 SYGVNS. Trimming took 7 bases from V and 5 from J, leaving 14 bases between them. The CDR3 consists of 13 residues. CDR3 nucleotide sequence: TGTGCCAGCAAAAAGGACAGAAGGGAGACCCAGTACTTC. Protein product: CASKKDRRETQYF. Based on the CDR3 plus reference TRBV25-1 and TRBJ2-5, the full variable domain is EADIYQTPRYLVIGTGKKITLECSQTMGHDKMYWYQQDPGMELHLIHYSYGVNSTEKGDLSSESTVSRIRTEHFPLTLESARPSHTSQYLCASKKDRRETQYFGPGTRLLVL.

The rearrangement joins TRBV7-3 to TRBJ1-2, with TRBD1 identical over 10 bases. V was clipped by 2 bases and J by 8 bases; unmatched bases: 8. Germline V gives CDR1 SGHTA, CDR2 FQGTGA. This CDR3 region has 15 residues. The CDR3 bases are TGTGCCAGCAGCTTAGAAGGAGGACAGGGGGGCGGCTACACCTTC. Protein sequence: CASSLEGGQGGGYTF.

This chain uses TRBV7-6 with TRBJ1-2; no reliable D call. The CDR3 spans 14 residues. V was cut by 2 bases and J by 7 bases, with 14 bases left in between. The V gene's germline CDR1 is SGHVS and CDR2 FNYEAQ. The CDR3 is CASSLTPPPGGYTF. CDR3 bases: TGTGCCAGCAGCTTAACCCCTCCTCCGGGTGGCTACACCTTC.

Turning to this clonotype: A junction boundary mismatches the germline segment, possibly from a read error. The V gene is TRBV7-7, the J gene TRBJ1-3; perhaps TRBD1 as D (5 bases). CDR3 length: 13 residues. The germline V gene has CDR1 SSHAT and CDR2 FNYEAQ (reference sequence). The CDR3 nucleotides are TGTGCTAGCAGCTTAGGAGGAGGGGACACCATATATTTT. It translates to CASSLGGGDTIYF.

The chain employs TRBV20-1 and TRBJ1-4; D unclear. In germline, CDR1 is DFQATT, CDR2 SNEGSKA (reference sequence). This CDR3 is 12 amino acids long. V lost 6 bases and J 10 bases, leaving 15 bases between the germline ends. The CDR3 nucleotides are TGCAGTGCCCCCCTGCGGACCGGAAAACTGTTTTTT. Translated, it gives CSAPLRTGKLFF.

This clonotype appeared a single time. V usage is TRBV3-1 and J usage is TRBJ1-6; maybe TRBD1 (6 bases). The V end was cut by 2 bases, the J end by 7 bases, with 9 bases between. CDR1 is LGHDT and CDR2 is YNNKEL in the germline V gene (reference sequence). This CDR3 has 14 residues. The CDR3, as DNA: TGTGCCAGCAGCCAACCCGGGACAAATTCACCCCTCCACTTT. Translating gives CASSQPGTNSPLHF.

The V gene is TRBV5-1, the J gene TRBJ2-7; D perhaps matches TRBD1 (5 bases). The CDR3 runs to 13 residues. Germline lookup yields CDR1 SGHRS and CDR2 YFSETQ. The V end lost 5 bases, the J end lost 6 bases, and 15 bases lay between the germline ends. CDR3 region: CASSSDTLSEQYV. CDR3 in DNA: TGCGCCAGCAGTTCGGACACCCTCTCCGAGCAGTACGTC.

The chain joins TRBV7-2 to TRBJ2-1, with 11 positions matching TRBD1. CDR3 length: 19 residues. Trimming at V came to 1 base and at J to 4 bases, leaving 12 bases not matched to a gene. Germline CDR1 SGHTA, CDR2 FQGNSA. CDR3 coding DNA: TGTGCCAGCAGCTTAGTAGGCGGGTTCGGGACAGGGGGGTACAATGAGCAGTTCTTC. Amino acid sequence: CASSLVGGFGTGGYNEQFF.

The rearrangement joins TRBV3-1 to TRBJ2-5, with D maybe TRBD1 (7 bases). CDR3 length: 14 residues. Trimming cost V 2 bases and J 5 bases, with 12 bases left between them. Per the germline V gene, CDR1 is LGHDT and CDR2 is YNNKEL (reference sequence). CDR3 bases: TGTGCCAGCAGCCAAAGGACAGGAGGGGAGACCCAGTACTTC. Protein product: CASSQRTGGETQYF.

V is TRBV29-1 and J is TRBJ1-1; D gene unclear. The V end was cut by 0 bases, the J end by 3 bases, with 8 bases between. From germline, CDR1 is SQVTM and CDR2 ANQGSEA. The CDR3 runs 13 residues. The CDR3: CSVEDVRYTEAFF. The CDR3 region has the DNA TGCAGCGTTGAAGATGTGCGATACACTGAAGCTTTCTTT.

This sequence joins TRBV28 and TRBJ1-1; D not resolved. Germline V lookup: CDR1 MDHEN, CDR2 SYDVKM. The germline V and J ends were trimmed by 7 bases and 4 bases, with 19 bases remaining between them. This CDR3 is built from 15 residues. The DNA for the CDR3 is TGTGCCAGCACCTCCCGGTGGAAATTATTCACTGAAGCTTTCTTT. Translating it yields CASTSRWKLFTEAFF.